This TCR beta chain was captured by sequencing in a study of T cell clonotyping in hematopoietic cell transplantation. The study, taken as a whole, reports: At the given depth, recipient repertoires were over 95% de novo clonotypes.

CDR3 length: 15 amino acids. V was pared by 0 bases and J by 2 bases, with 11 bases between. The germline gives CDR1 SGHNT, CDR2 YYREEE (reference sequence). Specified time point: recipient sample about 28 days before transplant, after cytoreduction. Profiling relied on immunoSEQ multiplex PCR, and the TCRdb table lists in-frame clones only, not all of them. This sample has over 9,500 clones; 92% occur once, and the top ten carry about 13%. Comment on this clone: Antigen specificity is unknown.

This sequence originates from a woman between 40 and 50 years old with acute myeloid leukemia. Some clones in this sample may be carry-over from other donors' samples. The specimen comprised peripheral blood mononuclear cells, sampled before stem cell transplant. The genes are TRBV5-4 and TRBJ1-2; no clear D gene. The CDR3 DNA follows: TGTGCCAGCAGCTTGGCCGGAGGCAGAAACTATGGCTACACCTTC. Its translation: CASSLAGGRNYGYTF. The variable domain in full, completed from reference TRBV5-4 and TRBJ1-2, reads ETGVTQSPTHLIKTRGQQVTLRCSSQSGHNTVSWYQQALGQGPQFIFQYYREEENGRGNFPPRFSGLQFPNYSSELNVNALELDDSALYLCASSLAGGRNYGYTFGSGTRLTVV.